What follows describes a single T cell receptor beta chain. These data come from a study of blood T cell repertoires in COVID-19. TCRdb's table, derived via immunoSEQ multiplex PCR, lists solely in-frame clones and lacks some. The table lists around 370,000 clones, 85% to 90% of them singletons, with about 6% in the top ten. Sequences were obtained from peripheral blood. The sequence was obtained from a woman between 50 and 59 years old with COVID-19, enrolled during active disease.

The CDR3 protein is CASSQDLFKGQGAYNEQFF. As DNA, the CDR3 is TGCGCCAGCAGCCAAGATCTATTCAAAGGACAGGGGGCCTACAATGAGCAGTTCTTC. The genes are TRBV4-3 and TRBJ2-1; 10 nucleotides match TRBD1. The CDR3 length is 19 residues. The germline V gene has CDR1 LGHNA and CDR2 YSLEER. The trim removed 0 bases at V and 2 bases at J, leaving 10 bases unmatched.